This TCR beta chain stems from a study of cytomegalovirus exposure and HLA in healthy donors. Study-wide results and limits: One later analysis reportedly identified an Asian-associated ancestry cluster that showed fewer N-insertions than the roughly 640-donor mean. The study put around 180 TCR beta chains on its list as cytomegalovirus-associated.

Both 60 Vbeta primers and 13 Jbeta primers went into the PCR. Source study methods: About 10 million of 80 million to 85 million unique TCR beta chains were shared, per a later count. Some clones are missing from TCRdb's copy, which holds only in-frame ones; the method was immunoSEQ multiplex PCR. That table is the source of V, J and clone size, and D and trimming were worked out from the DNA. The sample comprises over 130,000 clones, around 79% of which are singletons, and 6.3% rests with the top ten. V was pared by 5 bases and J by 4 bases, with 13 bases of the junction left unmatched. Germline CDR1 reads SGHTA; CDR2 reads FQGNSA. The CDR3 runs to 16 residues. With respect to this clone: Antigen unknown.

The clonotype was recovered from a man aged 50 or older in good health and CMV-seropositive. The chain couples TRBV7-2 to TRBJ2-7; TRBD2 aligns across 8 bases. The sequenced sample consisted of PBMCs. The CDR3 sequence is CASSRDLAGALYEQYF. DNA of the CDR3: TGTGCCAGCAGCCGGGACCTAGCGGGTGCTTTATACGAGCAGTACTTC.